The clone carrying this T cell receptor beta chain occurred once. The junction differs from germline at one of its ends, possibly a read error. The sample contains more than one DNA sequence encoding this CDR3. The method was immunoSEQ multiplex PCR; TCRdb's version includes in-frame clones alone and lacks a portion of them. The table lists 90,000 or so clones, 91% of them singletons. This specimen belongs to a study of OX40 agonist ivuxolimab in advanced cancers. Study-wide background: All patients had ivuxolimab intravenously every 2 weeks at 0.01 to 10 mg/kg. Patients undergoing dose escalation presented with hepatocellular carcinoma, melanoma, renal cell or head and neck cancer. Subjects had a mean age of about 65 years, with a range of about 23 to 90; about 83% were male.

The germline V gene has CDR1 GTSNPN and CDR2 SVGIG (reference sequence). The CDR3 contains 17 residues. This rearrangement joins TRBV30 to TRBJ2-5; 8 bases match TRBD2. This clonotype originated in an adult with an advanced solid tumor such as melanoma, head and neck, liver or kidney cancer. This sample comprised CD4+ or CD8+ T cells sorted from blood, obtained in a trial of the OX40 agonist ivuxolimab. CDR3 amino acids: CAWSLGVTSGNQETQYF. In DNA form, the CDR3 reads TGCGCCTGGAGTCTAGGAGTCACTAGCGGTAATCAAGAGACCCAGTACTTC.